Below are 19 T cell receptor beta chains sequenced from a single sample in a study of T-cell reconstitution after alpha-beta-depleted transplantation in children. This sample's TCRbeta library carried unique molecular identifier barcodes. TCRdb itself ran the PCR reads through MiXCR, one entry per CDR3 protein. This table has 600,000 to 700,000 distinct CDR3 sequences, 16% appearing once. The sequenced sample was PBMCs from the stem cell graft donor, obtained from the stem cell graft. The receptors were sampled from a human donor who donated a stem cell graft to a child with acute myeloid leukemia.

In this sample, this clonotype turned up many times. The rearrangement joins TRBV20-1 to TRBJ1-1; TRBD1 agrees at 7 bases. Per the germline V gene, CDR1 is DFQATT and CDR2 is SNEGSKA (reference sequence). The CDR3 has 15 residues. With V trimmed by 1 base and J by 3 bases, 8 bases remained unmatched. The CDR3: CSARGVRQGHTEAFF. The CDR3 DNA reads TGCAGTGCTAGAGGAGTCAGACAGGGTCACACTGAAGCTTTCTTT.

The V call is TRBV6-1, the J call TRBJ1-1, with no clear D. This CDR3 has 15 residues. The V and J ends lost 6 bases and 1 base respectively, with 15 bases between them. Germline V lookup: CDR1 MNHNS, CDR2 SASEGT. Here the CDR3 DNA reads TGTGCCAGCAGCCCACAAGGATCGGGGAACACTGAAGCTTTCTTT. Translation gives CASSPQGSGNTEAFF.

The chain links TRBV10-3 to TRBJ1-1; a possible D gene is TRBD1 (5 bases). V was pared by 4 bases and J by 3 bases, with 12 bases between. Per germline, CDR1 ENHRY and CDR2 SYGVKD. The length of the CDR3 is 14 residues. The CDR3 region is CAISGGPPDTEAFF. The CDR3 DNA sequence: TGTGCCATCAGTGGGGGACCCCCCGACACTGAAGCTTTCTTT.

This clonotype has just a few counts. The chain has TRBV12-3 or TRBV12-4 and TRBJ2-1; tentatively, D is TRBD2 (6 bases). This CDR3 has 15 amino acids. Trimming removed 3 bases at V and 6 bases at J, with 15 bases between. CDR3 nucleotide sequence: TGTGCCAGCAGTTTTTTGCGGGGAGGCCCCAATGAGCAGTTCTTC. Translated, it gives CASSFLRGGPNEQFF.

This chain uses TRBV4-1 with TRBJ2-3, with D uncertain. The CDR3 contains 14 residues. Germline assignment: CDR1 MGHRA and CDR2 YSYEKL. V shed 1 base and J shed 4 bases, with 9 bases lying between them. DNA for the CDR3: TGCGCCAGCAGCCAAGGCGTGGTTTCAGATACGCAGTATTTT. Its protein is CASSQGVVSDTQYF.

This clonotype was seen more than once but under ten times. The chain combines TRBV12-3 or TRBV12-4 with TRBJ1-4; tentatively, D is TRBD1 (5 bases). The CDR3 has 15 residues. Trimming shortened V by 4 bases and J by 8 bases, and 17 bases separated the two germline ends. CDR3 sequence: CASSWVGDDREKLFF. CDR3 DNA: TGTGCCAGCAGTTGGGTGGGGGACGATCGCGAAAAACTGTTTTTT.

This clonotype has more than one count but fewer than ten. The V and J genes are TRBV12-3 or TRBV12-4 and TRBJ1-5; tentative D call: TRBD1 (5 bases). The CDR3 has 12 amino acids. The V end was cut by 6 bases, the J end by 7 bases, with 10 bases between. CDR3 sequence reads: CASRPRGQPQHF. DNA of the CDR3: TGTGCCAGCAGGCCCCGGGGGCAGCCCCAGCATTTT.

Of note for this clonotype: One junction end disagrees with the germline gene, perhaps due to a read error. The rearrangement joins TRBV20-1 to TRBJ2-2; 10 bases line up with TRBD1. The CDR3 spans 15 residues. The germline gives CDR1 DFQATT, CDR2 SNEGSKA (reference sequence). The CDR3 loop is CSVRTPDRGIGELFF. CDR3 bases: TGCAGTGTTAGAACGCCGGACAGGGGGATCGGGGAGCTGTTTTTT.

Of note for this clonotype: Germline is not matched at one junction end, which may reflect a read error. In DNA, the CDR3 is TGTGCCAGCAGGTTAGATGGGCTGTTAGATTCACCCCTCCACTTT. It specifies CASRLDGLLDSPLHF. V and J are TRBV7-9 and TRBJ1-6; no firm D call. The CDR3 has 15 amino acids. The germline V gene encodes CDR1 SEHNR and CDR2 FQNEAQ (reference sequence).

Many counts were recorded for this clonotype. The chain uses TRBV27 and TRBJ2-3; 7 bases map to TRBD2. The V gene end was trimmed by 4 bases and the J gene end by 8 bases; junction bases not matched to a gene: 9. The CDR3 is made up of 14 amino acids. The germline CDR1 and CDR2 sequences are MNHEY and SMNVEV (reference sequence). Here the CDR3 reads CASSYRGGPGTQYF. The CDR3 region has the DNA TGTGCCAGCAGTTATAGGGGAGGGCCCGGTACGCAGTATTTT.

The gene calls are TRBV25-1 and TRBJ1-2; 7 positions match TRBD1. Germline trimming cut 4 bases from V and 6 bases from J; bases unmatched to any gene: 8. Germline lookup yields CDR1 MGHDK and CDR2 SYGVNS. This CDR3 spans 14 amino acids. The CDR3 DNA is TGTGCCAGCAGTGGACAGGGAGGGACTCATGGCTACACCTTC. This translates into CASSGQGGTHGYTF.

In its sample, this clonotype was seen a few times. CDR3 region: CVSSVGGPDTGELFF. DNA for the CDR3: TGCGTTTCCTCGGTGGGGGGGCCAGACACCGGGGAGCTGTTTTTT. The chain employs TRBV29-1 and TRBJ2-2, with a tentative D call TRBD2 (7 bases). The CDR3 covers 15 residues. The germline V gene has CDR1 SQVTM and CDR2 ANQGSEA.

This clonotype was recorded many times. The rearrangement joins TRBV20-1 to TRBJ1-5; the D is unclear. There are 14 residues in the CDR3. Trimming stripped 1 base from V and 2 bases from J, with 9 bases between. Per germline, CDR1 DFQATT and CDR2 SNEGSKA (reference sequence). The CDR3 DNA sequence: TGCAGTGCTAGAGTGGGTGGAGGCAATCAGCCCCAGCATTTT. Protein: CSARVGGGNQPQHF.

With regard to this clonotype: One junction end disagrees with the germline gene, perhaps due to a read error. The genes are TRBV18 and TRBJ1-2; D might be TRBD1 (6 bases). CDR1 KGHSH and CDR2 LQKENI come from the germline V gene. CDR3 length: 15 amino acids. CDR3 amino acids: CASSPGPGGNYGFTF. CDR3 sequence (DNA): TGTGCCAGCTCACCGGGGCCCGGGGGCAACTATGGCTTCACCTTC.

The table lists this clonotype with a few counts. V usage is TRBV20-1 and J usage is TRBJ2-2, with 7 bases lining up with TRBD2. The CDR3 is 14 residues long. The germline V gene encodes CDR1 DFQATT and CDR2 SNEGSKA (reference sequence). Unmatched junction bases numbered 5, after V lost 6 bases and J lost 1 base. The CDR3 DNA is TGCAGTGCGCCGACGGGGGGGAACACCGGGGAGCTGTTTTTT. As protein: CSAPTGGNTGELFF.

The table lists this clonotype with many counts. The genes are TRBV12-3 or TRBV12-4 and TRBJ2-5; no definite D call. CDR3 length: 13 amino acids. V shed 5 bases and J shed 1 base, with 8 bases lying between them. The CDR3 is CASSPAGQETQYF. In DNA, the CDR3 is TGTGCCAGCAGTCCCGCCGGCCAAGAGACCCAGTACTTC.

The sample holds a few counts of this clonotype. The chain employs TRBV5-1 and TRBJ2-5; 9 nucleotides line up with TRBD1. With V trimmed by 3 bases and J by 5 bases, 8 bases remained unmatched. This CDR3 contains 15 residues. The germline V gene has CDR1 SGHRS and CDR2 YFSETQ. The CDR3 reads CASSSAGTGLETQYF. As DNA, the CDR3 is TGCGCCAGCAGCTCCGCCGGGACAGGGTTGGAGACCCAGTACTTC.

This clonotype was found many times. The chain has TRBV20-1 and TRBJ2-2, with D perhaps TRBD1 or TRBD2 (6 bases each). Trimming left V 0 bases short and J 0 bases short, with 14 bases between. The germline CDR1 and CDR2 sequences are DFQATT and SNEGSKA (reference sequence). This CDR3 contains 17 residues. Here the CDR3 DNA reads TGCAGTGCTAGAGATCTTAGGGGGGCAACGAACACCGGGGAGCTGTTTTTT. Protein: CSARDLRGATNTGELFF.

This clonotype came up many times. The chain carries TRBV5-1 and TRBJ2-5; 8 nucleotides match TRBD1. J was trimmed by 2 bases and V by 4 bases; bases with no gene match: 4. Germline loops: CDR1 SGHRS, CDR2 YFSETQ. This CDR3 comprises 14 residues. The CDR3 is CASSPRTGQETQYF. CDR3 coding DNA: TGCGCCAGCAGCCCGCGGACAGGGCAAGAGACCCAGTACTTC.